The 10 T cell receptor beta chains in this list originate from one sample, sequenced in a study of OX40 agonist ivuxolimab in advanced cancers. Repertoires were generated with immunoSEQ multiplex PCR, while TCRdb's copy carries only in-frame clones and drops some. The table records around 94,000 clones, around 87% of them present only once. The source was CD4+ or CD8+ T cells sorted from blood, collected in a trial of the OX40 agonist ivuxolimab. The receptors stem from an adult with an advanced solid tumor such as melanoma, head and neck, liver or kidney cancer.

V usage is TRBV19 and J usage is TRBJ1-2; TRBD1 aligns across 7 bases. Losses at the gene ends were 6 bases for V and 4 bases for J; bases not matched to a gene: 14. The V gene's germline CDR1 is LNHDA and CDR2 SQIVND (reference sequence). The CDR3 length is 16 residues. CDR3 bases: TGTGCCAGTAGCACTGGTGGGACAGATAGCCTCTATGGCTACACCTTC. Amino acids: CASSTGGTDSLYGYTF.

J is TRBJ2-6 and V is TRBV30; no definite D call. Per germline, CDR1 GTSNPN and CDR2 SVGIG (reference sequence). V lost 3 bases and J lost 0, with 0 bases in between. The CDR3 extends over 12 amino acids. The CDR3 is CAWSSGANVLTF. For the CDR3, the DNA is TGTGCCTGGAGCTCTGGGGCCAACGTCCTGACTTTC.

In regard to this clone: Other DNA sequences from this sample encode an identical CDR3 as well. This chain uses TRBV5-1 with TRBJ2-7, with 9 bases fitting TRBD1. Germline trimming cut 3 bases from V and 4 bases from J; bases unmatched to any gene: 8. The germline V gene has CDR1 SGHRS and CDR2 YFSETQ. This CDR3 region has 15 residues. The CDR3 coding sequence is TGCGCCAGCAGCTGGGGACAGGGAGCAGCTTACGAGCAGTACTTC. Translation: CASSWGQGAAYEQYF.

This clone came up a few times. The rearrangement links TRBV19 to TRBJ1-1; 8 bases map to TRBD1. The CDR3 is 13 amino acids. V dropped 7 bases and J dropped 8; count of bases not matched to a gene: 9. Germline V gene lookup returns CDR1 LNHDA and CDR2 SQIVND (reference sequence). The DNA of the CDR3 is TGTGCCAGTAAACGGACAGGGATCATAGAAGCTTTCTTT. Protein: CASKRTGIIEAFF. The full variable domain, completed using reference TRBV19 and TRBJ1-1, is DGGITQSPKYLFRKEGQNVTLSCEQNLNHDAMYWYRQDPGQGLRLIYYSQIVNDFQKGDIAEGYSVSREKKESFPLTVTSAQKNPTAFYLCASKRTGIIEAFFGQGTRLTVV.

The V gene is TRBV11-3, the J gene TRBJ2-5, with a weak D call TRBD2 (7 bases). V was pared by 4 bases and J by 1 base, with 19 bases between. The V gene's germline CDR1 is SGHNT and CDR2 YENEEA. The CDR3 totals 17 residues. Here the CDR3 reads CASSSRVRGGGQETQYF. The CDR3 nucleotides are TGTGCCAGCAGCTCACGGGTGAGGGGGGGAGGCCAAGAGACCCAGTACTTC.

This clone was observed a handful of times. The chain carries TRBV29-1 and TRBJ1-1; no definite D call. The CDR3 is made up of 11 amino acids. Trimming left V 3 bases short and J 2 bases short, with 4 bases between. Germline values: CDR1 SQVTM, CDR2 ANQGSEA. The CDR3 coding sequence is TGCAGCGTTGATGGAAACACTGAAGCTTTCTTT. Amino acid sequence: CSVDGNTEAFF.

The chain carries TRBV5-4 and TRBJ1-1; D is uncertain. Germline V gene lookup returns CDR1 SGHNT and CDR2 YYREEE (reference sequence). V was cut by 0 bases and J by 1 base, with 7 bases left in between. The CDR3 totals 14 residues. CDR3 DNA sequence: TGTGCCAGCAGCTTGGCCCAGAGGAACACTGAAGCTTTCTTT. This encodes CASSLAQRNTEAFF.

In this sample, this clone turned up once. This rearrangement joins TRBV7-2 to TRBJ1-3, with no clear D. V lost 6 bases, J lost 2 bases, and 14 bases lay in between. This CDR3 region has 15 residues. CDR1 is SGHTA and CDR2 is FQGNSA in the germline V gene. The CDR3 DNA sequence: TGTGCCAGCAGGGGTGGAGGAGGGCCTGGAAACACCATATATTTT. This gives the protein CASRGGGGPGNTIYF. The whole variable domain, filled in from reference TRBV7-2 and TRBJ1-3, reads GAGVSQSPSNKVTEKGKDVELRCDPISGHTALYWYRQSLGQGLEFLIYFQGNSAPDKSGLPSDRFSAERTGGSVSTLTIQRTQQEDSAVYLCASRGGGGPGNTIYFGEGSWLTVV.

The gene calls are TRBV10-3 and TRBJ2-3, with D possibly TRBD2 on 7 matching bases. Trimming cost V 2 bases and J 1 base, with 13 bases left between them. The length of the CDR3 is 16 residues. The germline gives CDR1 ENHRY, CDR2 SYGVKD. The chain's CDR3 is CAISERGGAGTDTQYF. CDR3 nucleotides: TGTGCCATCAGTGAGAGGGGGGGGGCCGGCACAGATACGCAGTATTTT.

V is TRBV5-1 and J is TRBJ2-3; 15 bases match TRBD2. Germline CDR1 is SGHRS and CDR2 is YFSETQ. V lost 1 base to trimming and J lost 0 bases; unmatched junction nucleotides: 6. This CDR3 is 19 amino acids long. The CDR3 loop reads CASSLRGLAGGRSTDTQYF. The CDR3 DNA reads as TGCGCCAGCAGCTTGAGAGGACTAGCGGGGGGGCGTAGCACAGATACGCAGTATTTT.